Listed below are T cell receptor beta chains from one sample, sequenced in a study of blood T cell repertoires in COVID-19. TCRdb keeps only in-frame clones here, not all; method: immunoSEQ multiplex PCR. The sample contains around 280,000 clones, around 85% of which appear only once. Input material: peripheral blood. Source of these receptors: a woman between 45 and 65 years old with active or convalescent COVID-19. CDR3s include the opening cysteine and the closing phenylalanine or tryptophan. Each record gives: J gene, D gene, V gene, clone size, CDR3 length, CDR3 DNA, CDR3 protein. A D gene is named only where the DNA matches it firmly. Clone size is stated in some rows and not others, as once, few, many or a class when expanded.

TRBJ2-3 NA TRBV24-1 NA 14 TGTGCCACCAGTGATAGCGGACCCACAGATACGCAGTATTTT CATSDSGPTDTQYF
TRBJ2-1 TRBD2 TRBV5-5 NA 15 TGTGCCAGCAGCTTAGGGAGCGGGGCTCACAATGAGCAGTTCTTC CASSLGSGAHNEQFF
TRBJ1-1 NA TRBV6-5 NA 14 TGTGCCATTAAACAGGGAGATAGGCACACTGAAGCTTTCTTT CAIKQGDRHTEAFF
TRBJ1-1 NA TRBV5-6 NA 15 TGTGCCAGCAACAGCCTCAAAGGATCGAACACTGAAGCTTTCTTT CASNSLKGSNTEAFF
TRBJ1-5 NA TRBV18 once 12 TGTGCCAGCTCCCAACCCGAGCAGCCCCAGCATTTT CASSQPEQPQHF
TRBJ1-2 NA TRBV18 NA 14 TGTGCCAGCTCACCGCCTCTTGACAGAATCCCCTACACCTTC CASSPPLDRIPYTF
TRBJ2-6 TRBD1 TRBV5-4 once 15 TGTGCCAGCAGCCGACAGGGCTCTGGGGCCAACGTCCTGACTTTC CASSRQGSGANVLTF
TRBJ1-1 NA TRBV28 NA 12 TGTGCCAGCAGTTTAAGCGTGTCTGAAGCTTTCTTT CASSLSVSEAFF
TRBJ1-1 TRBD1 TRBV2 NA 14 TGTGCCAGCAGGGTACAGGGGGGTGGCACTGAAGCTTTCTTT CASRVQGGGTEAFF
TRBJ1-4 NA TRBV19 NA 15 TGTGCCAGTAGTCGGTTTGATGCAACTAATGAAAAACTGTTTTTT CASSRFDATNEKLFF
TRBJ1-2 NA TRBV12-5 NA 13 TGTGCTAGTGGACCCCCATCGGGTTATGGCTACACCTTC CASGPPSGYGYTF
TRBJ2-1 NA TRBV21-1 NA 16 TGTGCCAGCAGCAAATCTAGCGGGAGGGCCGGGAATGAGCAGTTCTTC CASSKSSGRAGNEQFF
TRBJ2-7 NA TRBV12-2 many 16 TGTGCAAGTCGCTTAGCCCTAGCGGGAGTCTCCTACGAGCAGTACTTC CASRLALAGVSYEQYF
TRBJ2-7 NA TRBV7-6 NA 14 TGTGCCAGCAGCTTAGAGGACAGACCCTACGAGCAGTACTTC CASSLEDRPYEQYF
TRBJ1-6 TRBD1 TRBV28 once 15 TGTGCCAGCAGTTCTGACAGGGTAGGAAATTCACCCCTCCACTTT CASSSDRVGNSPLHF
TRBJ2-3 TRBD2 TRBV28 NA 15 TGTGCCAGCTCTAGCGGGAGGACTAGCACAGATACGCAGTATTTT CASSSGRTSTDTQYF
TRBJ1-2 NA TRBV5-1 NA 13 TGCGCCAGCAGCAGGGGCCCCCTCTATGGCTACACCTTC CASSRGPLYGYTF
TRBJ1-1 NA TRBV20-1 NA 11 TGCAGTGCTATCTATACCACTGAAGCTTTCTTT CSAIYTTEAFF
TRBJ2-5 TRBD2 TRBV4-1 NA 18 TGCGCCAGCAGCCAAGATCTGTATAGCGGGAGGGCCGAAGAGACCCAGTACTTC CASSQDLYSGRAEETQYF
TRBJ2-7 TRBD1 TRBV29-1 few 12 TGCAGCGTGCGGGACAGGGGCTACGAGCAGTACTTC CSVRDRGYEQYF
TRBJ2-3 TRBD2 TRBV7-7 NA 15 TGTGCCAGCAGCCTGGGACTAGCGGAGACAGATACGCAGTATTTT CASSLGLAETDTQYF
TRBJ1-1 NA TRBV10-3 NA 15 TGTGCCATCAGTGATCAAGGACAGCCGAACACTGAAGCTTTCTTT CAISDQGQPNTEAFF
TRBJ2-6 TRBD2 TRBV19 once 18 TGTGCCAGTACCGTGTTTGTTAGCGGGGACTCTGGGGCCAACGTCCTGACTTTC CASTVFVSGDSGANVLTF
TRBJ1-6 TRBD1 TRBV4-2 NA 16 TGTGCCAGCAGCCCACCGGGACAGGGAACTAATTCACCCCTCCACTTT CASSPPGQGTNSPLHF
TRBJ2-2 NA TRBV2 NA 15 TGTGCCAGCAGTGGGTTAGCGGCTTATACCGGGGAGCTGTTTTTT CASSGLAAYTGELFF
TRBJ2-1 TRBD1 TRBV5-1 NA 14 TGCGCCAGCAGCGACGCAGGGGGTGGGGATGAGCAGTTCTTC CASSDAGGGDEQFF
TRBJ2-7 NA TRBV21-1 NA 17 TGTGCCAGCAGCAAAGGACTGGAACGCTACCCTAGCTACGAGCAGTACTTC CASSKGLERYPSYEQYF
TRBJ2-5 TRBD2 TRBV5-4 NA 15 TGTGCCAGCAGCTTGACGGGGGGGAGGCAAGAGACCCAGTACTTC CASSLTGGRQETQYF
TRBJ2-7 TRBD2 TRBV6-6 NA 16 TGTGCCAGCACCCTAGGGGCGGGAGGGGTTCTGCGGGAGCAGTACTTC CASTLGAGGVLREQYF
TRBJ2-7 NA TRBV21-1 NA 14 TGTGCCAGCAGAGTTCATAGGGGCCGCTACGAGCAGTACTTC CASRVHRGRYEQYF
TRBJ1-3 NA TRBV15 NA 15 TGTGCCACCAGCAGAGACCCAAACTCTGGAAACACCATATATTTT CATSRDPNSGNTIYF
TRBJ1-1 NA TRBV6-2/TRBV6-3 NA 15 TGTGCCAGCAGTCTACACGGCGGGGTTAACACTGAAGCTTTCTTT CASSLHGGVNTEAFF
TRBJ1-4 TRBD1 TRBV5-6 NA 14 TGTGCCAGCAGCTTGATTCAGGGGGATGAAAAACTGTTTTTT CASSLIQGDEKLFF
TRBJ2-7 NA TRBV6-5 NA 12 TGTGCCAGCAGTACTCACAGGGAACAGCAGTACTTC CASSTHREQQYF
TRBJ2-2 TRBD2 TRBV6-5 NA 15 TGTGCCAGCAGTTACCTAGCGGGGGGCACCGGGGAGCTGTTTTTT CASSYLAGGTGELFF
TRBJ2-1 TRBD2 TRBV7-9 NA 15 TGTGCCAGCAGGTCCAACCAGCGGGGGGGGAATGAGCAGTTCTTC CASRSNQRGGNEQFF
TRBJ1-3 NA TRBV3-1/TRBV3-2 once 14 TGTGCCAGCAGCCCTGGGGACAAAGGAGACACCATATATTTT CASSPGDKGDTIYF
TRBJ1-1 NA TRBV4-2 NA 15 TGTGCCAGCAGCTTCGGGGTGACCAGACCACTTGAAGCTTTCTTT CASSFGVTRPLEAFF
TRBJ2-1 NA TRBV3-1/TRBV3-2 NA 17 TGTGCCAGCAGCCAGGATGGACAGTCTCCTCTGCGGAATGAGCAGTTCTTC CASSQDGQSPLRNEQFF
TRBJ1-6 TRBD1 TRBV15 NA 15 TGTGCCACCAGCATAGGGACAGGGAATAATTCACCCCTCCACTTT CATSIGTGNNSPLHF
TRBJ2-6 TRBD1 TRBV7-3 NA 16 TGTGCCAGCAGCAAGGGACAGGTAGCCGGGGCCAACGTCCTGACTTTC CASSKGQVAGANVLTF
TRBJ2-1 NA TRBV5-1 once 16 TGCGCCAGCAGCTTGTTGGGACTCACATTAAGGAATGAGCAGTTCTTC CASSLLGLTLRNEQFF
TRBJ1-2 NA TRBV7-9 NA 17 TGTGCCAGCAGCTTAGTTCCCTCCTTGGCAGATAACTATGGCTACACCTTC CASSLVPSLADNYGYTF
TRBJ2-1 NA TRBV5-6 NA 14 TGTGCCAGCAGCTTGTTTCTAGCGTATAATGAGCAGTTCTTC CASSLFLAYNEQFF
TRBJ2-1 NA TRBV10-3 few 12 TGTGCCTCCGGTCGCTCCTACAATGAGCAGTTCTTC CASGRSYNEQFF
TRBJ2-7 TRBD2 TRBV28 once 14 TGTGCCAGCACCGGACTAGCGGGGGGGTACGGGCAGTACTTC CASTGLAGGYGQYF
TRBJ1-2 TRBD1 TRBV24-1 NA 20 TGTGCCACCAGTTCGACCTTCGGGACAGGGCCTCTCATATTTAACTATGGCTACACCTTC CATSSTFGTGPLIFNYGYTF
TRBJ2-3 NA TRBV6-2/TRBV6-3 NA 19 TGTGCCAGCAGCCACTCGTTTGGTGAGGGCGGGGATAGCACAGATACGCAGTATTTT CASSHSFGEGGDSTDTQYF